The rows below give T cell receptor beta chains drawn from one sample of a study of blood T cell repertoires in COVID-19. TCRdb's table, derived via immunoSEQ multiplex PCR, lists solely in-frame clones and lacks some. The table lists 95,000 to 150,000 clones, 80% of them singletons. Sequencing was done on a sample of peripheral blood. The receptors shown here come from a man in his fifties or sixties with active or convalescent COVID-19. Each CDR3 is given with its conserved first and last residue. Each record gives: V gene, J gene, D gene, CDR3 DNA, CDR3 protein. The D gene is left open where the match is weak.

V: TRBV6-5
J: TRBJ2-3
D: TRBD2
DNA: TGTGCCAGCAATAGCGGGAACTGGGCAGATACGCAGTATTTT
CDR3: CASNSGNWADTQYF

V: TRBV9
J: TRBJ2-1
D: -
DNA: TGTGCCAGCAGTCTCTCTGCAGGTCTCTACAATGAGCAGTTCTTC
CDR3: CASSLSAGLYNEQFF

V: TRBV20-1
J: TRBJ1-1
D: -
DNA: TGCAGTGCCGGGGGGGCCCCTGAAGCTTTCTTT
CDR3: CSAGGAPEAFF

V: TRBV7-2
J: TRBJ2-5
D: TRBD2
DNA: TGTGCCAGCAACCCGGGGGGAGGAGGGCCTTATGAGACCCAGTACTTC
CDR3: CASNPGGGGPYETQYF

V: TRBV24-1
J: TRBJ2-5
D: TRBD1
DNA: TGTGCCACCAGTGATTTGCCAAGGGACAGCGGTCCCGAGACCCAGTACTTC
CDR3: CATSDLPRDSGPETQYF

V: TRBV19
J: TRBJ1-1
D: -
DNA: TGTGCCAGTAGCCCAGAGCGGGGGACTGAAGCTTTCTTT
CDR3: CASSPERGTEAFF

V: TRBV10-2
J: TRBJ2-1
D: -
DNA: TGCGCCAGCAGTGAAGGTCAACGGGAAGGACATGAGCAGTTCTTC
CDR3: CASSEGQREGHEQFF

V: TRBV9
J: TRBJ2-1
D: -
DNA: TGTGCCAGCAGCGTAGGTGGGAGCCACTACAATGAGCAGTTCTTC
CDR3: CASSVGGSHYNEQFF

V: TRBV28
J: TRBJ1-6
D: TRBD1
DNA: TGTGCCAGCAGTTCATACATTCGGGACAGGGAAGATTCACCCCTCCACTTT
CDR3: CASSSYIRDREDSPLHF

V: TRBV7-7
J: TRBJ2-1
D: -
DNA: TGTGCCAGCAGTCCATTCGGGTCCGGCCTCTCCTACAATGAGCAGTTCTTC
CDR3: CASSPFGSGLSYNEQFF

V: TRBV5-1
J: TRBJ2-7
D: TRBD1
DNA: TGCGCCAGCAGCCGGGACAGGGGTGGCTACGAGCAGTACTTC
CDR3: CASSRDRGGYEQYF